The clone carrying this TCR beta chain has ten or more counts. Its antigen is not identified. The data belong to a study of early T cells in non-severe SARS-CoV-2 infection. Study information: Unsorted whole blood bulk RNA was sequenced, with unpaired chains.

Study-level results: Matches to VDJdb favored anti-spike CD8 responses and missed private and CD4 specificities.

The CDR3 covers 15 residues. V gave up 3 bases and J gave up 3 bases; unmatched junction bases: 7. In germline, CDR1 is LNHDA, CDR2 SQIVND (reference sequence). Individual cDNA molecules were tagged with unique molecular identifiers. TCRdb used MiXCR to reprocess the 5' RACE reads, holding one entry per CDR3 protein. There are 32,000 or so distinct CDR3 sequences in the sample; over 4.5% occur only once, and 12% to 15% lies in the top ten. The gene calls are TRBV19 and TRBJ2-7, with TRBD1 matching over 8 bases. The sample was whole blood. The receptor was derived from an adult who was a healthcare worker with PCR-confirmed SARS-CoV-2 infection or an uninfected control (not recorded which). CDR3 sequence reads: CASSIVGTGHYEQYF. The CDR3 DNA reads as TGTGCCAGTAGTATCGTGGGGACAGGACACTACGAGCAGTACTTC.